This entry lists 5 T cell receptor beta chains sequenced from one sample in a study of a mutant IDH1 vaccine in newly diagnosed glioma. Antigens of these TCRs are unknown. The time point is: week 5, during vaccination. Mutant IDH1 20-mer peptide, at 300 ug, made up each vaccine dose, with topical imiquimod. Libraries were prepared by immunoSEQ multiplex PCR; TCRdb keeps only in-frame clonotypes and omits some of them. The table has nearly 55,000 clones, approximately 82% seen once. The sequenced sample was PBMCs, obtained from a glioma patient whose treatment included an IDH1 peptide vaccine. Every receptor here comes from a man aged 25 to 40 with glioma.

The V gene is TRBV6-6, the J gene TRBJ1-5; 10 bases line up with TRBD1. Germline V gives CDR1 MNHNY, CDR2 SVGAGI (reference sequence). V was pared by 6 bases and J by 6 bases, with 5 bases of the junction left unmatched. The CDR3 extends over 14 amino acids. In nucleotides, the CDR3 is TGTGCCAGCAGCCTGAGGACAGGGGGTCAGCCCCAGCATTTT. This translates into CASSLRTGGQPQHF.

The V and J genes are TRBV5-1 and TRBJ2-7; weak D call: TRBD2 (5 bases). Trimming removed 3 bases from V and 2 bases from J, with 9 bases in between. Germline CDR1 is SGHRS and CDR2 is YFSETQ. CDR3 length equals 13 residues. The chain's CDR3 is CASSSGSTYEQYF. The CDR3 coding sequence is TGCGCCAGCAGCTCGGGATCAACCTACGAGCAGTACTTC.

V and J are TRBV19 and TRBJ2-2; 7 nucleotides match TRBD1. The CDR3 is 16 amino acids. CDR1 is LNHDA, CDR2 SQIVND, per germline (reference sequence). Germline trimming cut 1 base from V and 2 bases from J; bases unmatched to any gene: 4. CDR3 loop: CASSIGGTANTGELFF. CDR3 nucleotides: TGTGCCAGTAGTATAGGTGGGACAGCAAACACCGGGGAGCTGTTTTTT. Supplemented by reference TRBV19 and TRBJ2-2, the full variable domain reads DGGITQSPKYLFRKEGQNVTLSCEQNLNHDAMYWYRQDPGQGLRLIYYSQIVNDFQKGDIAEGYSVSREKKESFPLTVTSAQKNPTAFYLCASSIGGTANTGELFFGEGSRLTVL.

This clone was detected only a few times. The genes are TRBV30 and TRBJ1-1; D gene unclear. V dropped 4 bases and J dropped 1 base, with 7 bases sitting between them. The length of the CDR3 is 12 residues. CDR1 is GTSNPN and CDR2 is SVGIG in the germline V gene (reference sequence). The CDR3 DNA follows: TGTGCCTGGACAGACTCGAACACTGAAGCTTTCTTT. This sequence encodes CAWTDSNTEAFF. Combining the CDR3 with reference TRBV30 and TRBJ1-1 gives the whole variable domain SQTIHQWPATLVQPVGSPLSLECTVEGTSNPNLYWYRQAAGRGLQLLFYSVGIGQISSEVPQNLSASRPQDRQFILSSKKLLLSDSGFYLCAWTDSNTEAFFGQGTRLTVV.

The CDR3 is CSVEQLAGNEQFF. The CDR3 DNA reads as TGCAGCGTTGAACAACTAGCGGGGAATGAGCAGTTCTTC. The chain recombines TRBV29-1 with TRBJ2-1, with 10 bases identical to TRBD2. Germline lookup yields CDR1 SQVTM and CDR2 ANQGSEA. The CDR3 length is 13 residues. J lost 7 bases, V lost 2 bases, and 2 bases had no gene match.